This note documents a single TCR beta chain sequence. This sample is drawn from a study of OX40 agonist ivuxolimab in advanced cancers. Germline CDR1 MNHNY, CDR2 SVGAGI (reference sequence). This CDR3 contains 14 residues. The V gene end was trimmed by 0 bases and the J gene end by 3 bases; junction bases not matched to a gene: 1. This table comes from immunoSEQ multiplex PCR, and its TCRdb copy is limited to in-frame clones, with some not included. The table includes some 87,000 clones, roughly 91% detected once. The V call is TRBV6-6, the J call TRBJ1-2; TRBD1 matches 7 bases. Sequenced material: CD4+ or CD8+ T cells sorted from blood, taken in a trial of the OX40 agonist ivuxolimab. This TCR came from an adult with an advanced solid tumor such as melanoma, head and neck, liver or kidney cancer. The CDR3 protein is CASSYSDRDYGYTF. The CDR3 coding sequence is TGTGCCAGCAGTTACTCCGACAGGGACTATGGCTACACCTTC.